A selection of T cell receptor beta chains follows, all from one sample in a study of tumor-infiltrating lymphocytes in localized non-small cell lung cancer. Sequencing used immunoSEQ multiplex PCR; TCRdb keeps in-frame clones, though not all of them. Of about 7,100 clones in the sample, 74% are singletons; the top ten hold approximately 8.3%. Sequenced: uninvolved lung tissue not adjacent to the tumor. The receptors come from a human donor with non-small cell lung cancer. Each CDR3 is given without its conserved first and last residue. The order of the fields is V gene, CDR3 protein.

v_gene: TRBV5-1; CDR3aa: ASSSRETQY
v_gene: TRBV30; CDR3aa: AWSGPGLAGGNEQF
v_gene: TRBV25-1; CDR3aa: ASSEYNTEAF
v_gene: TRBV7-9; CDR3aa: ASSPTVNTEAF
v_gene: TRBV2; CDR3aa: ASRNTEQETQY
v_gene: TRBV6-5; CDR3aa: ASSYSSQGNGYT
v_gene: TRBV2; CDR3aa: ASSNRDRGQAF
v_gene: TRBV6-5; CDR3aa: ASTLTGNTEAF
v_gene: TRBV7-6; CDR3aa: ASSLVAGTDTQY
v_gene: TRBV5-4; CDR3aa: ASRVGDRGSAY
v_gene: TRBV6-5; CDR3aa: ASRRTGEGQPQH
v_gene: TRBV10-3; CDR3aa: AISEGTGSEKTWYGYT
v_gene: TRBV6-1; CDR3aa: ASSEAGGSMITKNIQY
v_gene: TRBV7-9; CDR3aa: ASSFSSGMIGEQY
v_gene: TRBV7-8; CDR3aa: ASSLPPDYGYT
v_gene: TRBV7-3; CDR3aa: ASSNPPGGIF
v_gene: TRBV5-4; CDR3aa: ASSLYGQGAYNEQF
v_gene: TRBV6-5; CDR3aa: ASSRSTDNEQF
v_gene: TRBV6-5; CDR3aa: ASSPRHGGSYEQY
v_gene: TRBV30; CDR3aa: AWINRGFAGNTIY
v_gene: TRBV5-4; CDR3aa: ASSRPSGNTGELF
v_gene: TRBV15; CDR3aa: ATSAGLPTDTQY
v_gene: TRBV14; CDR3aa: ASSLGVEQF
v_gene: TRBV2; CDR3aa: ASSASYEQY
v_gene: TRBV5-1; CDR3aa: ASSSRGVPGNEQY
v_gene: TRBV7-9; CDR3aa: ASSLDSGEQF
v_gene: TRBV4-3; CDR3aa: ASSQVSVAGSTDTQY
v_gene: TRBV5-1; CDR3aa: ASSLVGGDYGYT
v_gene: TRBV29-1; CDR3aa: SVHGGITDTQY
v_gene: TRBV18; CDR3aa: ASSPQREVSYEQY
v_gene: TRBV28; CDR3aa: ASRGGGTNQPQH
v_gene: TRBV5-1; CDR3aa: ASSLGDRRDAF
v_gene: TRBV29-1; CDR3aa: SVVTGTGGDEQF
v_gene: TRBV2; CDR3aa: ASRKAEVSTDTQY
v_gene: TRBV7-6; CDR3aa: ASSLEISGRHTEAF
v_gene: TRBV19; CDR3aa: ASSIVSSNYGYT
v_gene: TRBV4-3; CDR3aa: ASSQGGQGNQPQH
v_gene: TRBV30; CDR3aa: AWSVGLAGFNEQF
v_gene: TRBV28; CDR3aa: ASSLAQAGNYGYT
v_gene: TRBV19; CDR3aa: ASKNGPSETQY
v_gene: TRBV28; CDR3aa: ASRGGTSLSYEQY
v_gene: TRBV9; CDR3aa: ASSVREWADTQY
v_gene: TRBV6-5; CDR3aa: ASSSGWDSSYEQY
v_gene: TRBV2; CDR3aa: ASSPFGKGDSLSYEQY
v_gene: TRBV7-2; CDR3aa: AISLGGVGYT